What follows describes a single T cell receptor (beta chain). Its target is unknown. Germline V CDR1 and CDR2: SGHTA, FQGTGA. The V end was cut by 5 bases, the J end by 0 bases, with 10 bases between. CDR3 length: 15 residues. This specimen comes from a study of cytomegalovirus exposure and HLA in healthy donors. Amplification used 60 Vbeta primers and 13 Jbeta primers. Some clones are missing from TCRdb's copy, which holds only in-frame ones; the method was immunoSEQ multiplex PCR. The top ten hold roughly 2% of the sample, which has around 140,000 clones, roughly 9.7% seen once. Regarding the study as a whole: The authors later linked a missense DCLRE1C variant to TCR beta V- and J-gene trimming. Altogether, more than 150 TCR beta chains were recorded as cytomegalovirus-associated.

Material for sequencing was PBMCs. This chain connects TRBV7-3 to TRBJ2-2; D is unresolved. The sequence derives from a man aged 45-65 years in good health and CMV-seronegative. The chain's CDR3 is CASSPLDSNTGELFF. The CDR3, as DNA: TGTGCCAGCAGCCCCCTTGACTCGAACACCGGGGAGCTGTTTTTT.